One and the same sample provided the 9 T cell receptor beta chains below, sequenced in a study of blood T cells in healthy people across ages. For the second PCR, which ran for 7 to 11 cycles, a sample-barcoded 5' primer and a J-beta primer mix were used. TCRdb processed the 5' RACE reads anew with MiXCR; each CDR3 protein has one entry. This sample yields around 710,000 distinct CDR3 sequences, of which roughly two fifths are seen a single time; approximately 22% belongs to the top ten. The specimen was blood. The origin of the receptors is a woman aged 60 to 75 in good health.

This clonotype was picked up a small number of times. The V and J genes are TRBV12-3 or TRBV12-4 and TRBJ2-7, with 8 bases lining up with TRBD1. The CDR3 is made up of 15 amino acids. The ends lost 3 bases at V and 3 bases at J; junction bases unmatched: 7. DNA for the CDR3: TGTGCCAGCAGTTTCCCGGGACAGGCAGTCTACGAGCAGTACTTC. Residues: CASSFPGQAVYEQYF.

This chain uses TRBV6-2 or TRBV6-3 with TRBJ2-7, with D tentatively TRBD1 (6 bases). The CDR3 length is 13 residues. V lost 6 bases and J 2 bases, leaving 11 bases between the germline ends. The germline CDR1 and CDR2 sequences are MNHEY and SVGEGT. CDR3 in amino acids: CASRGGAAYEQYF. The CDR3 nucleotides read TGTGCCAGCAGAGGGGGAGCTGCCTACGAGCAGTACTTC.

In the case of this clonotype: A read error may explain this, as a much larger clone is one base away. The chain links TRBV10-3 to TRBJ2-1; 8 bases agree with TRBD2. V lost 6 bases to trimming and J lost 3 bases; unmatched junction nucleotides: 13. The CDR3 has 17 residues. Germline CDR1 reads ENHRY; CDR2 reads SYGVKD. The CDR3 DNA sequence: TGTGCCATCAGCCCGGGACTAGGGGGAGAGGGCTACAATGAGCAGTTCTTC. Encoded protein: CAISPGLGGEGYNEQFF.

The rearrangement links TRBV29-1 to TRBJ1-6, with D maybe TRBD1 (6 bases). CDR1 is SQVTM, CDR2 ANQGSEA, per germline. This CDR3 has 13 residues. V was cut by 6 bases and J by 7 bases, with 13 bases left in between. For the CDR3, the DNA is TGCAGCGTCATACAGGGCCCCAATTCACCCCTCCACTTT. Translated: CSVIQGPNSPLHF.

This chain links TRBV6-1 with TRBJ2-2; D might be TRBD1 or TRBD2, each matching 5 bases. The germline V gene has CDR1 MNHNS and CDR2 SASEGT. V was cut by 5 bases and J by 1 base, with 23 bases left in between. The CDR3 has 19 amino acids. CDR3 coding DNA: TGTGCCAGCAGTCCCCCCTTCGGTGTGGGGGAGCTGAACACCGGGGAGCTGTTTTTT. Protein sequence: CASSPPFGVGELNTGELFF.

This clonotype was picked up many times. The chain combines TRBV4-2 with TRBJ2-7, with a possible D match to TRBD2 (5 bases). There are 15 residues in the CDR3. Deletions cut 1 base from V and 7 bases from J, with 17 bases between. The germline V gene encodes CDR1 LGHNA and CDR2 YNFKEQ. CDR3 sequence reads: CASSQVDGGPGEQYF. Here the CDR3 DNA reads TGTGCCAGCAGCCAAGTGGACGGTGGGCCGGGAGAGCAGTACTTC.

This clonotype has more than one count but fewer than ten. DNA of the CDR3: TGTGCCAGCAGCGCAACCCCCAATGAGCAGTTCTTC. Translated: CASSATPNEQFF. This chain links TRBV11-3 with TRBJ2-1; D gene uncertain. Trimming removed 5 bases from V and 6 bases from J, with 8 bases in between. The CDR3 runs to 12 residues. Germline V gives CDR1 SGHNT, CDR2 YENEEA.

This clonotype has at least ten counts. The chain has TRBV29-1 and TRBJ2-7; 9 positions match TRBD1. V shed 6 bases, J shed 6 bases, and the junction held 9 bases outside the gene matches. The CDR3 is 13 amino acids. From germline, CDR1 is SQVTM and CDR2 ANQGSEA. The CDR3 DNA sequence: TGCAGCGTCGCCGGGACAGGGAAACGCGAGCAGTACTTC. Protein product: CSVAGTGKREQYF.

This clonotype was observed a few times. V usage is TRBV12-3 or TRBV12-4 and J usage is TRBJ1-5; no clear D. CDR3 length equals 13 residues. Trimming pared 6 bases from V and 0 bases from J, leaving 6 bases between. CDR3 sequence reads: CASSVYSNQPQHF. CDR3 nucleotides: TGTGCCAGCAGCGTCTATAGCAATCAGCCCCAGCATTTT.